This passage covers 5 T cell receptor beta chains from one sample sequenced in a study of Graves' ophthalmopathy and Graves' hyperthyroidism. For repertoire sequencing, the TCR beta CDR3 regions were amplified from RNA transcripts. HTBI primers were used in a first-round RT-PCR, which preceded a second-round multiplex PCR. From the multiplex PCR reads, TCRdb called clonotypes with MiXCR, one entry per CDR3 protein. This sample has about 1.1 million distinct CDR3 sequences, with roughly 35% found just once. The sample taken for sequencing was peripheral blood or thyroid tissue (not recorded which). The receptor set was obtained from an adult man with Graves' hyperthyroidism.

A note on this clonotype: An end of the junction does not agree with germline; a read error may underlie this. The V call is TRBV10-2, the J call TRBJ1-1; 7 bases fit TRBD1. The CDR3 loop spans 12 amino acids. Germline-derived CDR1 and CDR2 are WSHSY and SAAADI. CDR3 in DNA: TGTGCCAGCAATACAGGGGAGACTGAAGCTTTCTTT. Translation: CASNTGETEAFF.

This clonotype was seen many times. The CDR3 DNA reads as TGTGCCAGCAGTCAGGCGACAGGGGAGTGGGATTCACCCCTCCACTTT. It specifies CASSQATGEWDSPLHF. The rearrangement uses TRBV12-3 or TRBV12-4 and TRBJ1-6, with TRBD1 matching over 8 bases. The CDR3 has 16 residues. The V gene end was trimmed by 5 bases and the J gene end by 8 bases; junction bases not matched to a gene: 11.

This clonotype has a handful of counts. CDR3: CASNLGTGYAYEQYF. CDR3 in DNA: TGTGCCAGCAACCTCGGGACAGGATACGCTTACGAGCAGTACTTC. The rearrangement links TRBV7-8 to TRBJ2-7; 8 bases align to TRBD1. With V trimmed by 7 bases and J by 4 bases, 12 bases remained unmatched. The CDR3 extends over 15 amino acids. Germline V gene sequence: CDR1 SGHVS, CDR2 FQNEAQ.

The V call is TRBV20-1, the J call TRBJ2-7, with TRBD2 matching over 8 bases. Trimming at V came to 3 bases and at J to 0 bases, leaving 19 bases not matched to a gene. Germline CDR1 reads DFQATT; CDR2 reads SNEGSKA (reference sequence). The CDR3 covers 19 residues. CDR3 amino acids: CSASPGGSAGDLVSYEQYF. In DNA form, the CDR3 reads TGCAGTGCTAGCCCCGGGGGGTCAGCGGGGGATCTAGTCTCCTACGAGCAGTACTTC.

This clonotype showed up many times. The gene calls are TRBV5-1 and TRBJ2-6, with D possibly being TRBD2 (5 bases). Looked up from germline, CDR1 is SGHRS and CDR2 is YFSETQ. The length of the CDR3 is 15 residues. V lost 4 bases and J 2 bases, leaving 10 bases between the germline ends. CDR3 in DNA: TGCGCCAGCAGCCACGAGGGTACTGGGGCCAACGTCCTGACTTTC. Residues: CASSHEGTGANVLTF.